This T cell receptor (beta chain) is from a study of human T cells and chemical hapten exposure. The library attached unique molecular identifiers to individual cDNA molecules. In TCRdb, the RACE reads were re-called with MiXCR into one record per CDR3 protein. Here the sample spans 55,000 to 75,000 distinct CDR3 sequences, roughly 12% being singletons. This clonotype was counted only a few times. A read error may account for a junction end that differs from germline. CDR1 and CDR2 (germline): KGHDR, SFDVKD. The CDR3 has 15 amino acids. Time point specified: patch test 3, about 24 weeks after DPC sensitization. Described treatment: therapeutic diphenylcyclopropenone sensitization with weekly scalp DPC.

The V call is TRBV24-1, the J call TRBJ2-1; D unclear. The source material was whole blood, sampled in connection with sensitization to the hapten diphenylcyclopropenone (DPC). The source is a man aged 30-40 years with alopecia areata. Some clones in this sample may be carry-over from other donors' samples. CDR3 protein: CVTSDSLVNYNEQFF. For the CDR3, the DNA is TGTGTCACCAGTGACTCCCTCGTAAATTACAATGAGCAGTTCTTC.